The 18 T cell receptor beta chains reported below all come from one sample, sequenced in a study of blood T cells in healthy people across ages. Together with a sample-barcoded 5' primer, a J-beta primer mix was included in a second PCR lasting roughly 6 to 12 cycles. TCRdb re-called the 5' RACE reads through MiXCR, storing one row per CDR3 protein. Of around 800,000 distinct CDR3 sequences detected, around 25% appear once; the ten largest clones hold 2.5% to 3.5%. This same sample was also part of a study on T cells of mothers and their children.

The sequenced sample was blood. Receptors originate from a boy aged 10-17 years in good health.

This clonotype was recorded at least ten times. This sequence joins TRBV12-3 or TRBV12-4 and TRBJ1-1; D may be TRBD1 (6 bases). This CDR3 region has 13 residues. Trimming pared 6 bases from V and 1 base from J, leaving 9 bases between. Written as DNA, the CDR3 is TGTGCCAGCAGCCGGGGACAGAACACTGAAGCTTTCTTT. It encodes CASSRGQNTEAFF.

The chain joins TRBV4-1 to TRBJ1-2, with 7 bases that match TRBD1. The length of the CDR3 is 17 residues. The trim removed 1 base at V and 0 bases at J, leaving 8 bases unmatched. CDR1 and CDR2 from the germline V gene are MGHRA and YSYEKL. The CDR3 DNA sequence: TGCGCCAGCAGCCAAGTTTTCGGACAGGCAGCTAACTATGGCTACACCTTC. This gives the protein CASSQVFGQAANYGYTF.

Only one count was recorded for this clonotype. It may be a read error: a sequence one base away is much more abundant. V usage is TRBV4-1 and J usage is TRBJ2-1; TRBD2 matches at 14 bases. Germline CDR1 MGHRA, CDR2 YSYEKL. This CDR3 contains 20 residues. This chain's CDR3 is CVSSLPPPGLAGATLDEQFF. CDR3 nucleotides: TGCGTCAGCAGCCTCCCTCCACCGGGACTAGCGGGGGCCACCTTGGATGAGCAGTTCTTC.

The chain has TRBV30 and TRBJ2-7, with 8 nucleotides matching TRBD1. Germline loops: CDR1 GTSNPN, CDR2 SVGIG (reference sequence). V was pared by 3 bases and J by 1 base, with 11 bases of the junction left unmatched. The CDR3 has 16 residues. The CDR3 region is CAWRQWRDRQSYEQYF. DNA of the CDR3: TGTGCCTGGAGACAATGGAGGGACAGGCAATCCTACGAGCAGTACTTC.

The sample holds one count of this clonotype. V is TRBV6-6 and J is TRBJ1-2, with D perhaps TRBD1 (6 bases). The CDR3 has 12 residues. Germline-derived CDR1 and CDR2 are MNHNY and SVGAGI (reference sequence). V was pared by 2 bases and J by 8 bases, with 9 bases between. CDR3 protein: CASSYHRDGYTF. Here the CDR3 DNA reads TGTGCCAGCAGTTACCACAGGGACGGCTACACCTTC.

Regarding this clonotype: A much larger clonotype is one base distant, so this may be a read error. The CDR3 DNA sequence: TGTGCCAGCAGCTTAGCGGCCCAAGAGACCCAGTGCTTC. Translation gives CASSLAAQETQCF. The chain is built from TRBV7-2 and TRBJ2-5, with D unclear. The CDR3 extends over 13 amino acids. Germline lookup yields CDR1 SGHTA and CDR2 FQGNSA.

This clonotype has more than one count but fewer than ten. The genes are TRBV28 and TRBJ2-5; tentative D call: TRBD1 (6 bases). The DNA matches TRBJ2-7 better at its end, which makes the J call doubtful. Germline CDR1 MDHEN, CDR2 SYDVKM. The CDR3 sequence is 14 residues long. The CDR3 nucleotides are TGTGCCAGCACCGAGGACAGAAGCTCCTACGAGCAGTACTTC. This translates into CASTEDRSSYEQYF.

There are a few counts of this clonotype. The chain employs TRBV14 and TRBJ1-1, with D possibly matching TRBD1 (6 bases). The germline V gene encodes CDR1 SGHDN and CDR2 FVKESK. Trimming took 4 bases from V and 5 from J, leaving 11 bases between them. CDR3 length: 13 amino acids. The CDR3: CASSRSRGTEAFF. The CDR3, as DNA: TGTGCCAGCAGCCGTAGCAGGGGAACTGAAGCTTTCTTT.

This clonotype was picked up a small number of times. The chain couples TRBV6-2 or TRBV6-3 to TRBJ1-6; D is possibly TRBD1 (5 bases). Per the germline V gene, CDR1 is MNHEY and CDR2 is SVGEGT. Trimming removed 5 bases at V and 14 bases at J, with 25 bases between. The CDR3 runs 16 residues. The CDR3 coding sequence is TGTGCCAGCAGTAGTTACAGGTCGGACCCCTATAACGCCCTCCACTTT. Protein product: CASSSYRSDPYNALHF.

This chain links TRBV28 with TRBJ2-5; TRBD1 aligns across 8 bases. Matching the DNA end better, TRBJ2-7 makes the J call doubtful. Germline assignment: CDR1 MDHEN and CDR2 SYDVKM. This CDR3 is built from 13 residues. The CDR3, as DNA: TGTGCCAGCGCCTCCGGGACAGGCTACGAGCAGTACTTC. This translates into CASASGTGYEQYF.

The V and J genes are TRBV4-2 and TRBJ2-7; the match to TRBD1 covers 9 bases. CDR3 length: 16 residues. Germline V gene data show CDR1 as LGHNA and CDR2 as YNFKEQ. Trimming took 1 base from V and 3 from J; bases not matched to a gene: 7. The CDR3 loop is CASSQAPGQGNYEQYF. The CDR3 coding sequence is TGTGCCAGCAGCCAAGCCCCCGGACAGGGGAACTACGAGCAGTACTTC.

This chain joins TRBV20-1 and TRBJ2-5, with TRBD2 matching over 12 bases. The end of the DNA is better explained by TRBJ2-1, so the J call may be wrong. This CDR3 region has 15 residues. The V gene's germline CDR1 is DFQATT and CDR2 SNEGSKA (reference sequence). CDR3 sequence (DNA): TGCAGTGCTAGAGACCCTAGCGGGGGGGCCGGTGAGCAGTTCTTC. Residues: CSARDPSGGAGEQFF.

A remark on this clonotype: A much larger clone lies a single base off, so this may be a read error. The chain employs TRBV7-2 and TRBJ1-1, with D tentatively TRBD1 (5 bases). The germline V gene has CDR1 SGHTA and CDR2 FQGNSA. The CDR3 runs 12 residues. CDR3 DNA sequence: TGTGCCAGCAGCTCCCGAGAAGGGGAAGCTTCCTTT. Amino acid sequence: CASSSREGEASF. The full variable domain, in which reference TRBV7-2 and TRBJ1-1 provide the parts outside the CDR3, is GAGVSQSPSNKVTEKGKDVELRCDPISGHTALYWYRQSLGQGLEFLIYFQGNSAPDKSGLPSDRFSAERTGGSVSTLTIQRTQQEDSAVYLCASSSREGEASFGQGTRLTVV.

The genes are TRBV20-1 and TRBJ2-2; a weak D match, TRBD1 (5 bases). Trimming left V 3 bases short and J 5 bases short, with 19 bases between. CDR1 DFQATT and CDR2 SNEGSKA come from the germline V gene (reference sequence). This CDR3 comprises 16 residues. DNA of the CDR3: TGCAGTGCTAGGCCCTCTGAGTCAGGGTTAACCGGGGAGCTGTTTTTT. This gives the protein CSARPSESGLTGELFF.

V is TRBV5-1 and J is TRBJ1-2; D gene uncertain. Per the germline V gene, CDR1 is SGHRS and CDR2 is YFSETQ. V was trimmed by 8 bases and J by 5 bases, leaving 19 bases between them. CDR3 size: 14 residues. The CDR3 region is CASTPDTSVYGYTF. The CDR3 DNA sequence: TGCGCCAGTACCCCAGATACGTCGGTTTATGGCTACACCTTC.

The V gene is TRBV7-9, the J gene TRBJ2-7; 7 positions match TRBD1. Germline CDR1 SEHNR, CDR2 FQNEAQ (reference sequence). This CDR3 contains 16 residues. Losses at the gene ends were 5 bases for V and 2 bases for J; bases not matched to a gene: 12. CDR3 sequence reads: CASSLISGQHTYEQYF. The CDR3 nucleotides read TGTGCCAGCAGCCTGATCTCGGGACAGCATACCTACGAGCAGTACTTC.

This clonotype was seen a few times. The rearrangement joins TRBV5-1 to TRBJ2-1, with 8 bases identical to TRBD2. This CDR3 contains 15 residues. V shed 5 bases, J shed 4 bases, and the junction held 8 bases outside the gene matches. Per the germline V gene, CDR1 is SGHRS and CDR2 is YFSETQ. This CDR3 reads CASSASGGLYNEQFF. The CDR3 DNA follows: TGCGCCAGCAGTGCAAGCGGGGGCCTTTACAATGAGCAGTTCTTC.

This rearrangement joins TRBV9 to TRBJ1-2, with TRBD1 identical over 12 bases. V dropped 4 bases and J dropped 2; count of bases not matched to a gene: 15. Germline values: CDR1 SGDLS, CDR2 YYNGEE. The CDR3 runs 19 residues. The CDR3 nucleotides are TGTGCCAGCAGCCCAGAAGGTGTCGGGACAGGGGGCTGGAACTATGGCTACACCTTC. This encodes CASSPEGVGTGGWNYGYTF.